Sequencing of this T cell receptor (beta chain) was carried out in a study of T cell repertoires in cytomegalovirus infection. Study in general: Public TCR beta signatures provided an indication of both CMV infection and a matching HLA type.

V lost 3 bases to trimming and J lost 1 base; unmatched junction nucleotides: 6. The CDR3 length is 17 residues. This clonotype has a count of ten or more. The antigen is unknown. One entry per CDR3 protein, called by TCRdb with MiXCR from the reads. The sample lists about 300,000 distinct CDR3 sequences, roughly a tenth occurring once. Study results and caveats: Carriers of CMV plus the relevant HLA were identified by cumulative public TCR beta family frequency.

J is TRBJ2-2 and V is TRBV12-3 or TRBV12-4; TRBD2 matches at 9 bases. This TCR was recovered from a human donor in good health (CMV status not recorded). Some clones in this sample may be carry-over from other donors' samples. The sequenced sample was PBMCs. DNA of the CDR3: TGTGCCAGCAGTTTGGGGATAGCGGGGGAGAACACCGGGGAGCTGTTTTTT. This translates into CASSLGIAGENTGELFF.